Shown below are 18 T cell receptor beta chains from a single sample sequenced in a study of identical twins. TCRdb reprocessed the 5' RACE reads via MiXCR and lists one record per CDR3 protein. The sample includes 1.5 million to 2 million distinct CDR3 sequences, roughly a third of them seen just once. Sequencing input: cord blood. The receptors were sampled from a newborn girl in good health.

As to this clonotype: With a much larger clone just one base away, this may be a read error. Because the CDR3 is missing its conserved closing phenylalanine or tryptophan, this is likely a read error. The chain uses TRBV12-3 or TRBV12-4 and TRBJ2-7; D is unclear. Trimming took off 4 bases at V and 4 bases at J, with 8 bases between the two ends. This CDR3 is 12 amino acids long. The CDR3 DNA is TGTGCCAGCAGTTCTCGACTTTACGAGCAGTACTTA. It specifies CASSSRLYEQYL.

The sample holds one count of this clonotype. This rearrangement joins TRBV2 to TRBJ2-4; TRBD1 agrees at 9 bases. With the DNA end fitting TRBJ2-7 better, the J assignment may be wrong. CDR3 length equals 16 residues. Germline V lookup: CDR1 SNHLY, CDR2 FYNNEI. This CDR3 reads CASSEFSGQGHYEQYF. The CDR3 DNA reads as TGTGCCAGCAGTGAATTTTCGGGACAGGGACACTACGAGCAGTACTTC.

The rearrangement uses TRBV12-3 or TRBV12-4 and TRBJ1-2, with TRBD1 identical over 8 bases. V was clipped by 3 bases and J by 4 bases; unmatched bases: 10. The CDR3 runs to 16 residues. The chain's CDR3 is CASSFGGRGRFYGYTF. The CDR3 nucleotides are TGTGCCAGCAGTTTTGGTGGCAGGGGGCGCTTCTATGGCTACACCTTC.

The chain employs TRBV20-1 and TRBJ2-3, with 9 bases fitting TRBD2. The V gene end was trimmed by 8 bases and the J gene end by 0 bases; junction bases not matched to a gene: 9. This CDR3 contains 15 residues. The V gene's germline CDR1 is DFQATT and CDR2 SNEGSKA (reference sequence). The CDR3 region has the DNA TGCAGTACCCCGACTAGCGGAGCTAGCACAGATACGCAGTATTTT. This encodes CSTPTSGASTDTQYF.

This clonotype was seen a single time. This could be a read error, since a much larger clone is one nucleotide away. This chain joins TRBV15 and TRBJ2-1; D is ambiguous. The J call is doubtful: the DNA matches TRBJ2-7 better. The germline gives CDR1 LNHNV, CDR2 YYDKDF (reference sequence). This CDR3 has 8 amino acids. The chain's CDR3 is CATNEQYF. CDR3 bases: TGTGCCACCAACGAGCAGTACTTC.

Many counts were recorded for this clonotype. The chain is built from TRBV19 and TRBJ2-1; 10 nucleotides align to TRBD1. The length of the CDR3 is 14 residues. Germline lookup yields CDR1 LNHDA and CDR2 SQIVND (reference sequence). The V and J ends lost 1 base and 6 bases, in that order; junction bases with no gene match: 0. The CDR3 spells CASSIGTGGNEQFF. The DNA of the CDR3 is TGTGCCAGTAGTATAGGGACAGGGGGCAATGAGCAGTTCTTC. The full variable domain, in which reference TRBV19 and TRBJ2-1 provide the parts outside the CDR3, is DGGITQSPKYLFRKEGQNVTLSCEQNLNHDAMYWYRQDPGQGLRLIYYSQIVNDFQKGDIAEGYSVSREKKESFPLTVTSAQKNPTAFYLCASSIGTGGNEQFFGPGTRLTVL.

This chain links TRBV5-1 with TRBJ2-7, with 10 bases matching TRBD2. In germline, CDR1 is SGHRS, CDR2 YFSETQ. V gave up 3 bases and J gave up 7 bases; unmatched junction bases: 10. The CDR3 runs to 15 residues. CDR3 DNA: TGCGCCAGCAGCTCCCAGCGGGAGGGCCTAAATGAGCAGTACTTC. This gives the protein CASSSQREGLNEQYF.

This clonotype was detected only a few times. The chain is built from TRBV6-5 and TRBJ2-3, with D unresolved. CDR1 and CDR2 (germline): MNHEY, SVGAGI. The CDR3 extends over 15 amino acids. V dropped 2 bases and J dropped 0 bases, with 9 bases sitting between them. The DNA of the CDR3 is TGTGCCAGCAGTTACGAGCTGACTAGCACAGATACGCAGTATTTT. Protein: CASSYELTSTDTQYF.

Regarding this clonotype: At one boundary the junction diverges from the germline segment, which might be a read error. The CDR3 here is CASSLGQEVYEQYF. Written as DNA, the CDR3 is TGTGCCAGTAGCTTGGGTCAGGAGGTCTACGAGCAGTACTTC. The V and J genes are TRBV5-6 and TRBJ2-7; tentatively, D is TRBD2 (5 bases). In germline, CDR1 is SGHDT, CDR2 YYEEEE. CDR3 size: 14 residues.

The chain uses TRBV20-1 and TRBJ1-6; 8 nucleotides match TRBD1. Per the germline V gene, CDR1 is DFQATT and CDR2 is SNEGSKA (reference sequence). The CDR3 is made up of 16 amino acids. The V and J ends lost 2 bases and 5 bases, in that order; junction bases with no gene match: 8. CDR3 protein: CSARMRGQGNNSPLHF. In DNA, the CDR3 is TGCAGTGCTAGAATGAGAGGACAGGGAAATAATTCACCCCTCCACTTT.

This clonotype was recorded a few times. This chain links TRBV6-1 with TRBJ1-2; D remains unclear. The ends were cut back, 2 bases at V and 4 bases at J, with 8 bases in the middle. This CDR3 contains 13 residues. Germline V gene data show CDR1 as MNHNS and CDR2 as SASEGT. The CDR3 coding sequence is TGTGCCAGCAGTGAACCGAGTCTCTATGGCTACACCTTC. It yields the protein CASSEPSLYGYTF.

The chain joins TRBV10-3 to TRBJ2-3; D might be TRBD2 (6 bases). V lost 6 bases to trimming and J lost 4 bases, with 14 bases between them. Germline assignment: CDR1 ENHRY and CDR2 SYGVKD. The CDR3 spans 14 residues. The CDR3 DNA reads TGTGCCATCAGCCTGGGAGGTCCCCCAGATACGCAGTATTTT. Translated: CAISLGGPPDTQYF.

This clonotype was detected a few times. The chain has TRBV20-1 and TRBJ1-4; tentative D call: TRBD1 (5 bases). CDR3 length: 14 residues. The germline gives CDR1 DFQATT, CDR2 SNEGSKA (reference sequence). V lost 0 bases and J 6 bases, leaving 11 bases between the germline ends. The CDR3 is CSARDLGPDEKLFF. As DNA, the CDR3 is TGCAGTGCTAGAGATTTGGGACCGGATGAAAAACTGTTTTTT.

The chain couples TRBV2 to TRBJ2-7, with TRBD1 matching 8 bases. The J segment lost 7 bases and the V segment lost 8 bases, leaving 7 bases of the junction unmatched. This CDR3 is 12 amino acids long. The germline CDR1 and CDR2 sequences are SNHLY and FYNNEI. CDR3 sequence: CASGTGGNEQYF. For the CDR3, the DNA is TGTGCCAGCGGGACAGGTGGGAATGAGCAGTACTTC.

This chain joins TRBV6-1 and TRBJ2-3, with TRBD2 matching 11 bases. CDR1 and CDR2 from the germline V gene are MNHNS and SASEGT. V lost 7 bases, J lost 13 bases, and 10 bases stayed unmatched. The CDR3 covers 13 residues. CDR3 residues: CASTSGSGRVEYF. DNA of the CDR3: TGTGCCAGCACCTCGGGTAGCGGGAGGGTGGAGTATTTT.

The V and J genes are TRBV7-2 and TRBJ2-5, with TRBD2 matching over 8 bases. The CDR3 extends over 17 amino acids. The J segment lost 5 bases and the V segment lost 2 bases, leaving 13 bases of the junction unmatched. The V gene's germline CDR1 is SGHTA and CDR2 FQGNSA. CDR3 in amino acids: CASSLRGTRIMTETQYF. The CDR3, as DNA: TGTGCCAGCAGCTTAAGGGGGACTAGGATCATGACGGAGACCCAGTACTTC.

CDR3 DNA: TGTGCCAGCTGGGATCTCTCCAATGAGCAGTTCTTC. Translating it yields CASWDLSNEQFF. The chain recombines TRBV2 with TRBJ2-1; D is undetermined. Germline CDR1 SNHLY, CDR2 FYNNEI. The CDR3 covers 12 residues. Trimming cost V 8 bases and J 6 bases, with 11 bases left between them.

In the case of this clonotype: A junction boundary mismatches the germline segment, possibly from a read error. The chain combines TRBV5-1 with TRBJ2-5; D might be TRBD2 (6 bases). Looked up from germline, CDR1 is SGHRS and CDR2 is YFSETQ. The CDR3 is 14 amino acids. CDR3 region: CASSLDTLAETQYF. CDR3 coding DNA: TGCGCCAGCAGTTTGGATACACTAGCCGAGACCCAGTACTTC. The full variable domain, completed using reference TRBV5-1 and TRBJ2-5, is KAGVTQTPRYLIKTRGQQVTLSCSPISGHRSVSWYQQTPGQGLQFLFEYFSETQRNKGNFPGRFSGRQFSNSRSEMNVSTLELGDSALYLCASSLDTLAETQYFGPGTRLLVL.